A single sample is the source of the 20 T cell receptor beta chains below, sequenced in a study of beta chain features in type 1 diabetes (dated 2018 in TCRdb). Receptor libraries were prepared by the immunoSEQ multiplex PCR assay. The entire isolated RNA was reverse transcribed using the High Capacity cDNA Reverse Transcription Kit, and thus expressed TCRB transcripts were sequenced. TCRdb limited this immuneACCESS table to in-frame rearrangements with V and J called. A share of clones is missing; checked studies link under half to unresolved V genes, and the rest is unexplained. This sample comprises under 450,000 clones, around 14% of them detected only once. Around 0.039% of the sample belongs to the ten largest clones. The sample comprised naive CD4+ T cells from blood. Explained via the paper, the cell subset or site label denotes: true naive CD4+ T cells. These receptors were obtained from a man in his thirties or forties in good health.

In nucleotides, the CDR3 is TGTGCCAGCAGCTTAACAGCGATGATTCGGACCCAGTACTTC. It translates to CASSLTAMIRTQYF. This chain joins TRBV7-2 and TRBJ2-5; no clear D gene. CDR1 and CDR2 (germline): SGHTA, FQGNSA. V was cut by 2 bases and J by 7 bases, with 14 bases left in between. This CDR3 contains 14 residues. Combining the CDR3 with reference TRBV7-2 and TRBJ2-5 gives the whole variable domain GAGVSQSPSNKVTEKGKDVELRCDPISGHTALYWYRQSLGQGLEFLIYFQGNSAPDKSGLPSDRFSAERTGGSVSTLTIQRTQQEDSAVYLCASSLTAMIRTQYFGPGTRLLVL.

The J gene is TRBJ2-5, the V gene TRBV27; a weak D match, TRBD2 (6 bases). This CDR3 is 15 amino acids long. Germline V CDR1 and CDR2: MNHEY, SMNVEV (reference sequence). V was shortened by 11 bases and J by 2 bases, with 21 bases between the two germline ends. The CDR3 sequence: CASRDPGVGQETQYF. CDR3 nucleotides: TGTGCCTCAAGGGATCCGGGAGTGGGGCAAGAGACCCAGTACTTC.

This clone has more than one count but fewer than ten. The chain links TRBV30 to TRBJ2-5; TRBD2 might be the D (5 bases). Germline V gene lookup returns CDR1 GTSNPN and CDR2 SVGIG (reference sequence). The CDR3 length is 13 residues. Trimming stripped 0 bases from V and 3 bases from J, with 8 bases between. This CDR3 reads CAWSVHGKETQYF. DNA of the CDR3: TGTGCCTGGAGTGTACACGGGAAAGAGACCCAGTACTTC. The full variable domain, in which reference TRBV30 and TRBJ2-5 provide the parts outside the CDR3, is SQTIHQWPATLVQPVGSPLSLECTVEGTSNPNLYWYRQAAGRGLQLLFYSVGIGQISSEVPQNLSASRPQDRQFILSSKKLLLSDSGFYLCAWSVHGKETQYFGPGTRLLVL.

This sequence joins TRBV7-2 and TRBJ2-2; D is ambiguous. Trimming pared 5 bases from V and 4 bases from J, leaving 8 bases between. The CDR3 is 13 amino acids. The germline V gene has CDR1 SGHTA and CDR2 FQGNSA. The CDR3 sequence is CASSRETTGELFF. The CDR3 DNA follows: TGTGCCAGCAGCCGCGAAACCACCGGGGAGCTGTTTTTT.

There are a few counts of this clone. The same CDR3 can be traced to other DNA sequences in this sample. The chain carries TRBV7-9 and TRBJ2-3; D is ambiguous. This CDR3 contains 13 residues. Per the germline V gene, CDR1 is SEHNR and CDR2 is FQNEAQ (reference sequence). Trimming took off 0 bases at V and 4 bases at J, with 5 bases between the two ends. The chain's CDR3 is CASSLAGADTQYF. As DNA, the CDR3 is TGTGCCAGCAGCTTAGCTGGGGCAGATACGCAGTATTTT.

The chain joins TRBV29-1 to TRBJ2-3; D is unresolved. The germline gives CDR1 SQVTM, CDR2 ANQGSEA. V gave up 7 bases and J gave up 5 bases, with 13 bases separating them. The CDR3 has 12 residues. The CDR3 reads CSASQRQDTQYF. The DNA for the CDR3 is TGCAGCGCCTCACAACGTCAAGATACGCAGTATTTT.

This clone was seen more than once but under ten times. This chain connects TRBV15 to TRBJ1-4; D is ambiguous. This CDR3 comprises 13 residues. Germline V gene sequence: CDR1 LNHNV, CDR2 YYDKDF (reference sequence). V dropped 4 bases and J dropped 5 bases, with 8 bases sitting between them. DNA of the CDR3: TGTGCCACCAGCATTTATCCCAATGAAAAACTGTTTTTT. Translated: CATSIYPNEKLFF. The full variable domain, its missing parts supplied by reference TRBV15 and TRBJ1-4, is DAMVIQNPRYQVTQFGKPVTLSCSQTLNHNVMYWYQQKSSQAPKLLFHYYDKDFNNEADTPDNFQSRRPNTSFCFLDIRSPGLGDTAMYLCATSIYPNEKLFFGSGTQLSVL.

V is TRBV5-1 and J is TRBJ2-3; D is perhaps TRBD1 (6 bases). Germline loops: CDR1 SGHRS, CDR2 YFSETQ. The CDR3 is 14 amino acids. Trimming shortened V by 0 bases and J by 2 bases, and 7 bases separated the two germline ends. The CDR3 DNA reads TGCGCCAGCAGCTTGGGGACAGACACAGATACGCAGTATTTT. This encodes CASSLGTDTDTQYF.

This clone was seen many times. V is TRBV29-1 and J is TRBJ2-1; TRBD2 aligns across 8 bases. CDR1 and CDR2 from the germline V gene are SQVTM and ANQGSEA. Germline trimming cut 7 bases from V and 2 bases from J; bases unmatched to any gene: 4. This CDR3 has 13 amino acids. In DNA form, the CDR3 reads TGCAGCGCCGGGGGGGCCGCCTACAATGAGCAGTTCTTC. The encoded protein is CSAGGAAYNEQFF.

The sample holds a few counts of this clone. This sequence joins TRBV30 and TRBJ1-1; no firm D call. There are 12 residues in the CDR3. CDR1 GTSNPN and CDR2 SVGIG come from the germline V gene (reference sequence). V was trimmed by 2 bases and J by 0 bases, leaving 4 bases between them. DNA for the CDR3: TGTGCCTGGAGTATCCTGAACACTGAAGCTTTCTTT. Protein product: CAWSILNTEAFF.

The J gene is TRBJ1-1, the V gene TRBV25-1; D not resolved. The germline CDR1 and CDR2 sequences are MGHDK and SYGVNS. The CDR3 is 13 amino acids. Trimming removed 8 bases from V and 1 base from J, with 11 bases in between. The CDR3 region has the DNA TGTGCCAGCCGAGGGCAGAGGAACACTGAAGCTTTCTTT. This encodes CASRGQRNTEAFF.

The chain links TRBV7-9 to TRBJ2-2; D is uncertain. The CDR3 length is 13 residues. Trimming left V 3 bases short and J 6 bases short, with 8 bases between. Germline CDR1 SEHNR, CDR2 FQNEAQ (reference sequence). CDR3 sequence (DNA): TGTGCCAGCAGCTTTGTTCCGTCCGGGGAGCTGTTTTTT. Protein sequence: CASSFVPSGELFF. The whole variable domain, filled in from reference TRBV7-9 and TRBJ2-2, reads DTGVSQNPRHKITKRGQNVTFRCDPISEHNRLYWYRQTLGQGPEFLTYFQNEAQLEKSRLLSDRFSAERPKGSFSTLEIQRTEQGDSAMYLCASSFVPSGELFFGEGSRLTVL.

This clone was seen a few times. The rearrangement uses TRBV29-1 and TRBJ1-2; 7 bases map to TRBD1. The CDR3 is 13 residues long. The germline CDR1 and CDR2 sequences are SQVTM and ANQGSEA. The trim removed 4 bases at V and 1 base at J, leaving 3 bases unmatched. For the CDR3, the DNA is TGCAGCGTTGCCCAGGGGGGTAACTATGGCTACACCTTC. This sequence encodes CSVAQGGNYGYTF.

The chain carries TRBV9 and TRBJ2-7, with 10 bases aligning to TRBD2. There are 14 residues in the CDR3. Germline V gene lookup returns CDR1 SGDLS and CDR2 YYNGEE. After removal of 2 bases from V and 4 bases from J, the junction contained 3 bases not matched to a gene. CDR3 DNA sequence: TGTGCCAGCAGCGTTAGCGGGGGGCTGTACGAGCAGTACTTC. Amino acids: CASSVSGGLYEQYF.

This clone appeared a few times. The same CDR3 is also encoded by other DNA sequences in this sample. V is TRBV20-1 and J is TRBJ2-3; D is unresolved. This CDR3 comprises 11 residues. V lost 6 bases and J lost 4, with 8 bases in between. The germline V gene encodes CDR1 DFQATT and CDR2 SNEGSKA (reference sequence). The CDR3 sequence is CSARLADTQYF. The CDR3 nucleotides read TGCAGTGCCAGACTCGCAGATACGCAGTATTTT.

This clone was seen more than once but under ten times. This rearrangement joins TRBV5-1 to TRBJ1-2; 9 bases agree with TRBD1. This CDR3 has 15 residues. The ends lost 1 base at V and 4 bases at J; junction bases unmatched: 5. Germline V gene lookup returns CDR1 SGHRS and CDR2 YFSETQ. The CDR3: CASSLSGQGTYGYTF. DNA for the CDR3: TGCGCCAGCAGCTTGAGTGGACAGGGGACCTATGGCTACACCTTC.

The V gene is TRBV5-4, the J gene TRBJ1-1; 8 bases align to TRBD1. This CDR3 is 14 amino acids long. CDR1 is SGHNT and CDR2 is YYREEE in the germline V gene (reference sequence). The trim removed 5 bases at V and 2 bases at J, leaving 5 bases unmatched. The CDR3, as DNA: TGTGCCAGCAGTTATACAGGGGGAAACACTGAAGCTTTCTTT. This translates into CASSYTGGNTEAFF.

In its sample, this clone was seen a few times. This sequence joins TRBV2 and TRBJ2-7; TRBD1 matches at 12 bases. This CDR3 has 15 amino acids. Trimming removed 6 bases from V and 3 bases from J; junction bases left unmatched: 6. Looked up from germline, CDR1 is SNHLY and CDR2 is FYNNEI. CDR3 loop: CASRPGTGGVYEQYF. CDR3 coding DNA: TGTGCCAGCAGACCCGGGACAGGGGGCGTCTACGAGCAGTACTTC. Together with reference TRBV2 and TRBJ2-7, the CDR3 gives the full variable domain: EPEVTQTPSHQVTQMGQEVILRCVPISNHLYFYWYRQILGQKVEFLVSFYNNEISEKSEIFDDQFSVERPDGSNFTLKIRSTKLEDSAMYFCASRPGTGGVYEQYFGPGTRLTVT.

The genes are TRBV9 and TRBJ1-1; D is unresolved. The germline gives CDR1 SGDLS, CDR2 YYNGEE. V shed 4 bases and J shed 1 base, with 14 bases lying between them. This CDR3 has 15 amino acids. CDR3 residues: CASSKDGRTNTEAFF. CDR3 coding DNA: TGTGCCAGCAGCAAAGATGGACGGACGAACACTGAAGCTTTCTTT.

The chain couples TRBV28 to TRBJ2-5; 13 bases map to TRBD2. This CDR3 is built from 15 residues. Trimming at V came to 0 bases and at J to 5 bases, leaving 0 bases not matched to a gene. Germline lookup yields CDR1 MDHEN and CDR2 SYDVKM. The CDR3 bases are TGTGCCAGCAGTTTATGGACTAGCGGGAGGGAGACCCAGTACTTC. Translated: CASSLWTSGRETQYF.